This paragraph covers one TCR beta chain sequence. Germline values: CDR1 SGHTA, CDR2 FQGNSA. The CDR3 spans 16 residues. Germline trimming cut 6 bases from V and 6 bases from J; bases unmatched to any gene: 11. The data were obtained in a study of blood T cell repertoires in COVID-19. As for the study in general: Acute and convalescent COVID-19 specimens originated in the United States, Italy and Spain. Sources were T cells, B-cell-depleted T cells, or PBMCs; the material itself was cDNA or gDNA.

Authors' processing steps: Estimated nucleated cell counts came from reference gene primer amplification. Sequencing used immunoSEQ multiplex PCR; TCRdb keeps in-frame clones, though not all of them. The V and J calls and the clone size are those of that table, but D and trimming were determined from the DNA. The sample lists more than 300,000 clones; more than 70% were seen once. The chain combines TRBV7-2 with TRBJ2-1, with 10 bases identical to TRBD2. The TCR was taken from a woman aged 50 to 60 with acute or convalescent COVID-19. The source material was peripheral blood. CDR3 region: CASRPTGTSASNEQFF. The CDR3 coding sequence is TGTGCCAGCAGACCTACCGGGACTAGCGCCTCCAATGAGCAGTTCTTC.